These 16 T cell receptor beta chains were all obtained from the same sample, sequenced in a study of identical twins. Each CDR3 protein is one row after TCRdb ran MiXCR on the 5' RACE reads. Among around 530,000 distinct CDR3 sequences, roughly 15% were seen once, and the ten largest hold around 0.48%. The data also belong to a second study, concerning yellow fever vaccine responses in identical twins.

Sequenced material: CD4+ T cells sorted from blood. The receptors come from a woman between 18 and 29 years old in good health.

Only a few counts were recorded for this clonotype. The rearrangement joins TRBV7-6 to TRBJ2-1; 8 nucleotides match TRBD2. The CDR3 is 22 residues long. From germline, CDR1 is SGHVS and CDR2 FNYEAQ. Unmatched junction bases numbered 24, after V lost 5 bases and J lost 0 bases. The CDR3 protein is CASSRIFPGRGAKNSSYNEQFF. For the CDR3, the DNA is TGTGCCAGCAGCCGTATTTTTCCTGGGCGGGGGGCCAAAAATAGCTCCTACAATGAGCAGTTCTTC.

Many counts were recorded for this clonotype. The chain recombines TRBV7-9 with TRBJ2-3; D perhaps matches TRBD2 (5 bases). The CDR3 is made up of 17 amino acids. Trimming took off 1 base at V and 3 bases at J, with 17 bases between the two ends. Germline-derived CDR1 and CDR2 are SEHNR and FQNEAQ (reference sequence). The CDR3 DNA is TGTGCCAGCAGCTTAGTCGCGGCTAGCCATACTACAGATACGCAGTATTTT. The encoded protein is CASSLVAASHTTDTQYF.

This clonotype has just a few counts. The rearrangement uses TRBV20-1 and TRBJ2-4; D perhaps matches TRBD2 (6 bases). With 3 bases removed from V and 3 bases from J, the gap between germline ends came to 12 bases. The V gene's germline CDR1 is DFQATT and CDR2 SNEGSKA (reference sequence). CDR3 length: 14 amino acids. As DNA, the CDR3 is TGCAGTGCTAGTTTCAGCGGGTTCAAAAACATTCAGTACTTC. This encodes CSASFSGFKNIQYF.

This clonotype appeared a few times. This chain joins TRBV14 and TRBJ2-5; unclear D gene. This CDR3 is 13 amino acids long. Germline-derived CDR1 and CDR2 are SGHDN and FVKESK. V lost 4 bases to trimming and J lost 7 bases, with 13 bases between them. This chain's CDR3 is CASSPTPPRTQYF. The CDR3 DNA sequence: TGTGCCAGCAGCCCAACACCTCCCCGGACCCAGTACTTC.

The chain employs TRBV28 and TRBJ2-3; 8 bases agree with TRBD1. This CDR3 comprises 15 residues. Trimming removed 5 bases from V and 6 bases from J; junction bases left unmatched: 10. CDR1 is MDHEN, CDR2 SYDVKM, per germline. CDR3 region: CASSQTATGVDTQYF. CDR3 nucleotides: TGTGCCAGCAGTCAAACCGCGACAGGGGTGGATACGCAGTATTTT. The whole variable domain, remainder taken from reference TRBV28 and TRBJ2-3, is DVKVTQSSRYLVKRTGEKVFLECVQDMDHENMFWYRQDPGLGLRLIYFSYDVKMKEKGDIPEGYSVSREKKERFSLILESASTNQTSMYLCASSQTATGVDTQYFGPGTRLTVL.

This clonotype was counted ten times or more. The chain uses TRBV6-1 and TRBJ1-5; 8 bases fit TRBD1. The CDR3 totals 15 residues. In germline, CDR1 is MNHNS, CDR2 SASEGT. After removal of 6 bases from V and 7 bases from J, the junction contained 11 bases not matched to a gene. CDR3 coding DNA: TGTGCCAGCAGAATAGACAGGGGCGAGGGACAGCCCCAGCATTTT. Translating gives CASRIDRGEGQPQHF.

At least ten counts were recorded for this clonotype. The rearrangement joins TRBV29-1 to TRBJ2-3, with TRBD1 matching over 9 bases. The germline V gene has CDR1 SQVTM and CDR2 ANQGSEA. V dropped 4 bases and J dropped 2; count of bases not matched to a gene: 7. The CDR3 has 15 amino acids. The CDR3 protein is CSVVRQGGSTDTQYF. Written as DNA, the CDR3 is TGCAGCGTTGTTCGACAGGGGGGTTCCACAGATACGCAGTATTTT.

This chain links TRBV19 with TRBJ2-5; 7 nucleotides line up with TRBD2. Losses at the gene ends were 6 bases for V and 5 bases for J; bases not matched to a gene: 15. The CDR3 totals 16 residues. Germline lookup yields CDR1 LNHDA and CDR2 SQIVND (reference sequence). The CDR3: CASSPLGAGDDETQYF. In nucleotides, the CDR3 is TGTGCCAGTAGCCCTTTAGGTGCGGGAGACGACGAGACCCAGTACTTC.

This clonotype turned up a few times. V gene TRBV5-1 combines with J gene TRBJ2-3, with a weak D call TRBD2 (6 bases). Trimming stripped 1 base from V and 6 bases from J, with 21 bases between. Germline V gene data show CDR1 as SGHRS and CDR2 as YFSETQ. This CDR3 spans 17 amino acids. CDR3 amino acids: CASSLSPPGRGADTQYF. The CDR3 DNA sequence: TGCGCCAGCAGCTTGTCTCCCCCCGGGAGAGGAGCGGATACGCAGTATTTT. The full variable domain, rest sourced from reference TRBV5-1 and TRBJ2-3, is KAGVTQTPRYLIKTRGQQVTLSCSPISGHRSVSWYQQTPGQGLQFLFEYFSETQRNKGNFPGRFSGRQFSNSRSEMNVSTLELGDSALYLCASSLSPPGRGADTQYFGPGTRLTVL.

V usage is TRBV3-1 and J usage is TRBJ1-2, with D tentatively TRBD1 (6 bases). This CDR3 has 15 residues. Looked up from germline, CDR1 is LGHDT and CDR2 is YNNKEL (reference sequence). V was shortened by 6 bases and J by 0 bases, with 14 bases between the two germline ends. CDR3: CASSRGPGSNYGYTF. Written as DNA, the CDR3 is TGTGCCAGCAGTCGGGGGCCAGGGTCTAACTATGGCTACACCTTC.

This clonotype was seen more than once but under ten times. The J gene is TRBJ1-4, the V gene TRBV7-9; D uncertain. The germline V gene encodes CDR1 SEHNR and CDR2 FQNEAQ (reference sequence). This CDR3 has 15 residues. V was pared by 8 bases and J by 8 bases, with 21 bases between. CDR3 sequence (DNA): TGTGCCAGCGGGTCCGACGTCCTTCTAGAAGAAAAACTGTTTTTT. It codes for CASGSDVLLEEKLFF.

The chain combines TRBV20-1 with TRBJ2-3; D perhaps matches TRBD2 (5 bases). V lost 5 bases and J 2 bases, leaving 14 bases between the germline ends. The CDR3 is made up of 14 amino acids. The germline V gene has CDR1 DFQATT and CDR2 SNEGSKA (reference sequence). CDR3 residues: CSAPRLAATDTQYF. CDR3 nucleotides: TGCAGTGCTCCCAGGCTAGCAGCCACAGATACGCAGTATTTT.

This clonotype has only a few counts. The chain uses TRBV5-1 and TRBJ2-2; 7 bases map to TRBD2. Looked up from germline, CDR1 is SGHRS and CDR2 is YFSETQ. This CDR3 is built from 17 residues. Trimming at V came to 4 bases and at J to 0 bases, leaving 9 bases not matched to a gene. The DNA for the CDR3 is TGCGCCAGCAGCCCTATGGCGCGGGGGACGAACACCGGGGAGCTGTTTTTT. Translating gives CASSPMARGTNTGELFF.

This clonotype was detected a few times. The chain couples TRBV12-3 or TRBV12-4 to TRBJ2-2, with 7 bases matching TRBD2. This CDR3 region has 16 residues. With 3 bases clipped from V and 4 bases from J, the junction kept 8 bases outside the gene matches. CDR3: CASSFPSGIGTGELFF. Here the CDR3 DNA reads TGTGCCAGCAGTTTCCCCAGCGGGATAGGCACCGGGGAGCTGTTTTTT.

This clonotype was counted ten times or more. CDR3 amino acids: CASSHGVENTEAFF. The CDR3 DNA reads TGTGCCAGCAGCCATGGGGTAGAGAACACTGAAGCTTTCTTT. The chain joins TRBV5-6 to TRBJ1-1; no reliable D call. The CDR3 has 14 amino acids. Looked up from germline, CDR1 is SGHDT and CDR2 is YYEEEE. Between the trimmed V and J ends, which lost 4 bases and 1 base, there was a span of 11 bases.

This clonotype was detected a few times. The gene calls are TRBV3-1 and TRBJ2-3, with TRBD1 matching over 7 bases. Losses at the gene ends were 6 bases for V and 2 bases for J; bases not matched to a gene: 11. Germline V gives CDR1 LGHDT, CDR2 YNNKEL (reference sequence). The CDR3 has 16 residues. The CDR3 nucleotides read TGTGCCAGCAGGCAGGACAGGCGGGTTCCCACAGATACGCAGTATTTT. It translates to CASRQDRRVPTDTQYF.